A single TCR beta chain is shown here with its context. Its antigen remains unknown. The sample originates from a study of identical twins. TCRdb ran MiXCR on the 5' RACE reads and lists one entry per CDR3 protein. The sample has 1.5 million or so distinct CDR3 sequences; less than 40% are singletons. Study results and limitations: These conclusions were based on statistical analysis (cross-sectional, not following the same donors).

The sequence was collected from a newborn girl in good health. Specimen: cord blood.

CDR3 in DNA: TGTGCCTGGAGTGTACAGCATGATGAAAAACTGTTTTTT. It encodes CAWSVQHDEKLFF. The V gene is TRBV30, the J gene TRBJ1-4; D not resolved. The CDR3 is 13 residues long. Trimming took off 0 bases at V and 6 bases at J, with 8 bases between the two ends. Germline V lookup: CDR1 GTSNPN, CDR2 SVGIG (reference sequence). The full variable domain, rest sourced from reference TRBV30 and TRBJ1-4, is SQTIHQWPATLVQPVGSPLSLECTVEGTSNPNLYWYRQAAGRGLQLLFYSVGIGQISSEVPQNLSASRPQDRQFILSSKKLLLSDSGFYLCAWSVQHDEKLFFGSGTQLSVL.